This is a list of T cell receptor beta chains from one sample in a study of T cell responses to AZD1222 COVID-19 vaccine. Sequencing was performed with immunoSEQ multiplex PCR; in TCRdb, only in-frame clones are kept and a portion is missing. Here the sample spans just under 55,000 clones, roughly 85% being singletons. The sample here was peripheral blood, taken on day 0 of AZD1222 vaccination. These receptor sequences come from an adult in good health. The CDR3 runs from the conserved cysteine through the conserved F or W. Fields, in order: D gene, J gene, V gene, clone size, CDR3 DNA, CDR3 protein. A D gene is named only where the DNA matches it firmly. Expanded clones are given a class, and other clones once, few, many or no size at all.

>NA|TRBJ1-4|TRBV5-6|NA
TGTGCCAGCAGCTTGTTTGGAGTTAATGAAAAACTGTTTTTT
CASSLFGVNEKLFF
>TRBD1|TRBJ2-7|TRBV10-2|NA
TGCGCCAGCAGTGCCCCCCTACAGGGGGCTCTCTCCTACGAGCAGTACTTC
CASSAPLQGALSYEQYF
>NA|TRBJ2-7|TRBV7-2|NA
TGTGCCAGCAGCTTCATGGGGGCCGTGTTGGGTGAGCAGTACTTC
CASSFMGAVLGEQYF
>NA|TRBJ1-5|TRBV5-1|NA
TGCGCCAGCAGCTTGGATCGGGGTGAACAGCCCCAGCATTTT
CASSLDRGEQPQHF
>NA|TRBJ2-2|TRBV5-1|NA
TGCGCCAGCAGAAGGCCTCCCGAGGGAACCGGGGAGCTGTTTTTT
CASRRPPEGTGELFF
>NA|TRBJ2-7|TRBV7-2|NA
TGTGCCAGCAGCCTATCCTACGAGCAGTACTTC
CASSLSYEQYF
>TRBD1|TRBJ2-5|TRBV5-6|NA
TGTGCCAGCAGCTACACAGGGGAAGAGGAGACCCAGTACTTC
CASSYTGEEETQYF
>TRBD1|TRBJ1-2|TRBV4-2|NA
TGTGCCAGCAGCCAAGATGGGGCAGGGGGGAACTATGGCTACACCTTC
CASSQDGAGGNYGYTF
>NA|TRBJ1-5|TRBV4-1|NA
TGCGCCAGCAGCCAGGGGAGGAACATTCGTAGCAATCAGCCCCAGCATTTT
CASSQGRNIRSNQPQHF
>NA|TRBJ2-1|TRBV6-1|NA
TGTGCCAGCAGTGAAGCGGACCGGGGACTGCTGCGGTTCTTC
CASSEADRGLLRFF
>NA|TRBJ2-6|TRBV15|NA
TGTGCCACCAGCACTCGTACCTCTGGGGCCAACGTCCTGACTTTC
CATSTRTSGANVLTF
>NA|TRBJ1-5|TRBV6-1|NA
TGTGCCAGCAGTGAAACAAGGAATCAGCCCCAGCATTTT
CASSETRNQPQHF
>NA|TRBJ1-5|TRBV28|NA
TGTGCCAGCAGGGAAAATAGCAATCAGCCCCAGCATTTT
CASRENSNQPQHF
>TRBD1|TRBJ1-5|TRBV6-5|NA
TGTGCCACCACCGTCGACAGGGGTGGAGGTCAGCCCCAGCATTTT
CATTVDRGGGQPQHF
>TRBD1|TRBJ1-5|TRBV7-2|NA
TGTGCCAGCAGAGGGGGCACCTCCAATCAGCCCCAGCATTTT
CASRGGTSNQPQHF
>NA|TRBJ2-3|TRBV3-1/TRBV3-2|once
TGTGCCAGCAGCCATCAGGTGACTAGCACAGATACGCAGTATTTT
CASSHQVTSTDTQYF
>NA|TRBJ2-6|TRBV9|NA
TGTGCCAGCAGCGTAGGACAACTCTCTGGGGCCAACGTCCTGACTTTC
CASSVGQLSGANVLTF
>TRBD1|TRBJ2-1|TRBV24-1|once
TGTGCCACCAGGACGGGACAGGGGCTATCCAATGAGCAGTTCTTC
CATRTGQGLSNEQFF
>NA|TRBJ1-1|TRBV24-1|NA
TGTGCCACCAGTCATAACACTGAAGCTTTCTTT
CATSHNTEAFF
>NA|TRBJ1-4|TRBV6-6|NA
TGTGCCAGCAGTGCGGGGGCCGGCGGTGAAAAACTGTTTTTT
CASSAGAGGEKLFF
>NA|TRBJ1-3|TRBV7-9|NA
TGTGCCAGCAGCTTAGGCCCTGGAAACACCATATATTTT
CASSLGPGNTIYF
>NA|TRBJ1-5|TRBV5-4|NA
TGTGCCAGCAGCTGGGACGGACACAATCAGCCCCAGCATTTT
CASSWDGHNQPQHF
>NA|TRBJ2-7|TRBV11-1|few
TGTGCCAGCAGCTTATCGGACGGACGATCCTACGAGCAGTACTTC
CASSLSDGRSYEQYF
>NA|TRBJ2-7|TRBV19|NA
TGTGCCAGTAGCCCGGGCGGACGCATTCCGGACGAGCAGTACTTC
CASSPGGRIPDEQYF
>NA|TRBJ2-2|TRBV11-2|NA
TGTGCCAGTCTCACATACCCGACCGGGGAGCTGTTTTTT
CASLTYPTGELFF
>TRBD1|TRBJ1-1|TRBV3-1/TRBV3-2|few
TGTGCCAGCAGCCCGACAGGGGTCCAGAACACTGAAGCTTTCTTT
CASSPTGVQNTEAFF
>NA|TRBJ1-4|TRBV27|NA
TGTGCCAGCAGTATGACAGGCTCCTCTTCCACGAATGAAAAACTGTTTTTT
CASSMTGSSSTNEKLFF
>NA|TRBJ1-2|TRBV25-1|NA
TGTGCCAGCAGAACTCGAGGGAACTACTATGGCTACACCTTC
CASRTRGNYYGYTF
>TRBD1|TRBJ1-2|TRBV19|once
TGTGCCAGTAGTCGGGCGCAGGGGGCTCATGGCTACACCTTC
CASSRAQGAHGYTF
>NA|TRBJ2-7|TRBV5-1|NA
TGCGCCAGCAGCCCTAGTGGGGGCCGCTCCTACGAGCAGTACTTC
CASSPSGGRSYEQYF
>NA|TRBJ2-5|TRBV21-1|NA
TGTGCCAGCCTCCCGGGGGGTCACGAGTACCAAGAGACCCAGTACTTC
CASLPGGHEYQETQYF
>NA|TRBJ2-2|TRBV6-6|NA
TGTGCCAGCAGTTCCCCGAGCAGTCTGACCGGGGAGCTGTTTTTT
CASSSPSSLTGELFF